The source of this T cell receptor (beta chain) is a study of T cell repertoires in cytomegalovirus infection. Overall study: Peptides in the study included HLA-C-restricted and HLA-B-restricted CMV epitopes. Through public TCR beta signatures, both CMV infection and matching HLA type were indicated.

This clonotype was counted at least ten times. As yet, its antigen is unknown. Germline assignment: CDR1 SGHTA and CDR2 FQGNSA. V was pared by 0 bases and J by 4 bases, with 10 bases between. The CDR3 extends over 15 amino acids. TCRdb independently ran MiXCR on the reads; one entry per CDR3 protein. The repertoire holds 700,000 to 850,000 distinct CDR3 sequences, about 31% seen once, with about an eighth in the top ten. Study conclusions and caveats: HLA-C-restricted CMV-specific TCR beta clonotypes prevailed in the ex vivo response. Cumulated frequencies of public TCR beta families served to identify carriers of CMV plus the relevant HLA.

The genes are TRBV7-2 and TRBJ2-1, with D unresolved. The sample here was cultured CD8+ T cells from PBMCs, taken from culture after CMV antigen stimulation. The receptor was derived from a human donor in good health (CMV status not recorded). Some clones in this sample may be carry-over from other donors' samples. CDR3 nucleotides: TGTGCCAGCAGCTTAGCCGGCGCCTTATACAATGAGCAGTTCTTC. As protein: CASSLAGALYNEQFF.